The source of this T cell receptor beta chain is a study of blood T cell repertoires in COVID-19. Clones were sequenced by immunoSEQ multiplex PCR, and TCRdb holds only the in-frame ones, with some missing. The table lists some 110,000 clones, around nine tenths of them singletons, with about 4.5% in the top ten. CDR3 length: 15 amino acids. CDR1 is MNHEY, CDR2 SVGAGI, per germline. V was shortened by 4 bases and J by 0 bases, with 10 bases between the two germline ends. The chain uses TRBV6-5 and TRBJ2-1, with D possibly being TRBD1 (5 bases). Sequenced: peripheral blood. This TCR derives from a man aged 40-49 years with acute or convalescent COVID-19. This CDR3 reads CASSLGRSSYNEQFF. CDR3 nucleotides: TGTGCCAGCAGTTTGGGGCGAAGCTCCTACAATGAGCAGTTCTTC.